These T cell receptor beta chains were read from a single sample in a study of OX40 agonist ivuxolimab in advanced cancers. Data came from immunoSEQ multiplex PCR; TCRdb stores just in-frame clones and leaves some out. The sample carries roughly 32,000 clones, roughly 80% recorded once. The specimen comprised CD4+ or CD8+ T cells sorted from blood, sampled in a trial of the OX40 agonist ivuxolimab. The origin of the receptors is an adult with an advanced solid tumor such as melanoma, head and neck, liver or kidney cancer. Each CDR3 is given with its conserved first and last residue. The D gene is left open where the match is weak. Clone sizes are given selectively: once, few, many, or a class where the clone is expanded.

v_gene	j_gene	d_gene	abundance	CDR3aa	CDR3nt
TRBV30	TRBJ2-1	TRBD2	-	CAWSVGLAGREQFF	TGTGCCTGGAGTGTGGGCCTAGCGGGCCGCGAGCAGTTCTTC
TRBV15	TRBJ2-7	-	-	CATSRSRQGQIYEQYF	TGTGCCACCAGCAGATCACGGCAGGGGCAGATCTACGAGCAGTACTTC
TRBV14	TRBJ1-1	-	few	CASSQGNMNTEAFF	TGTGCCAGCAGCCAGGGGAATATGAACACTGAAGCTTTCTTT
TRBV4-3	TRBJ2-5	-	-	CASSQDGLRTETQYF	TGCGCCAGCAGCCAAGATGGCCTCAGGACGGAGACCCAGTACTTC
TRBV18	TRBJ1-4	-	-	CASSPRSGATNEKLFF	TGTGCCAGCTCGCCCAGGTCAGGGGCAACTAATGAAAAACTGTTTTTT
TRBV28	TRBJ2-7	TRBD1	-	CASSSPSTGGSYEQYF	TGTGCCAGCAGTTCACCCTCGACAGGGGGCTCCTACGAGCAGTACTTC
TRBV4-1	TRBJ1-1	TRBD1	-	CASSQAGTANTEAFF	TGCGCCAGCAGCCAGGCCGGGACAGCAAACACTGAAGCTTTCTTT
TRBV5-4	TRBJ2-3	-	-	CASSLYSDRTDTQYF	TGTGCCAGCAGCTTGTATTCCGACCGCACAGATACGCAGTATTTT
TRBV18	TRBJ2-5	-	-	CASSGGMRHLQETQYF	TGTGCCAGCTCAGGCGGGATGCGGCACCTCCAAGAGACCCAGTACTTC
TRBV9	TRBJ2-3	-	-	CASSLGGASTDTQYF	TGTGCCAGCAGCTTGGGGGGAGCCAGCACAGATACGCAGTATTTT
TRBV12-5	TRBJ1-1	-	few	CATKTGFWNTEAFF	TGTGCTACAAAAACGGGGTTTTGGAACACTGAAGCTTTCTTT
TRBV5-1	TRBJ1-3	-	-	CASSANMRNTIYF	TGCGCCAGCAGCGCAAATATGAGAAACACCATATATTTT
TRBV27	TRBJ1-6	-	few	CASSFQGHGSPLHF	TGTGCCAGCAGTTTCCAGGGACACGGATCACCCCTCCACTTT
TRBV7-3	TRBJ2-7	-	few	CASSLQDGSSYEQYF	TGTGCCAGCAGCTTACAGGACGGGAGCTCCTACGAGCAGTACTTC
TRBV4-3	TRBJ2-1	TRBD1	-	CASSRRTGYNEQFF	TGCGCCAGCAGCCGGCGGACAGGTTACAATGAGCAGTTCTTC
TRBV18	TRBJ1-5	-	-	CASSATGNGNQPQHF	TGTGCCAGCTCAGCCACAGGGAACGGCAATCAGCCCCAGCATTTT
TRBV5-1	TRBJ1-6	-	-	CASSLGAARQYNSPLHF	TGCGCCAGCAGCTTGGGAGCTGCTAGGCAGTATAATTCACCCCTCCACTTT
TRBV9	TRBJ2-2	TRBD2	-	CASSAQVAGGTGELFF	TGTGCCAGCAGCGCCCAAGTAGCGGGAGGGACCGGGGAGCTGTTTTTT
TRBV21-1	TRBJ2-5	-	-	CASGDRPYQETQYF	TGTGCCAGCGGGGACAGACCGTACCAAGAGACCCAGTACTTC
TRBV7-8	TRBJ2-1	-	-	CASSLVVIRDNEQFF	TGTGCCAGCAGCTTAGTCGTAATCCGCGACAATGAGCAGTTCTTC
TRBV7-2	TRBJ2-5	-	few	CASSPNGGEWETQYF	TGTGCCAGCAGCCCTAACGGGGGAGAATGGGAGACCCAGTACTTC
TRBV6-1	TRBJ1-5	-	once	CASRRATSSDQPQHF	TGTGCCAGCAGAAGGGCTACTAGTTCCGATCAGCCCCAGCATTTT
TRBV2	TRBJ1-4	-	few	CASSEGSAVEKLFF	TGTGCCAGCAGTGAGGGTTCGGCGGTAGAAAAACTGTTTTTT
TRBV7-2	TRBJ2-5	-	-	CASSQDRRVGEQYF	TGTGCCAGCAGCCAGGACAGGAGGGTTGGGGAGCAGTACTTC
TRBV7-3	TRBJ2-6	-	-	CANFKDGFSGANVLTF	TGTGCCAACTTTAAGGACGGGTTCTCTGGGGCCAACGTCCTGACTTTC
TRBV19	TRBJ1-3	-	-	CASSISHSGNTIYF	TGTGCCAGTAGTATAAGTCACTCTGGAAACACCATATATTTT
TRBV5-6	TRBJ1-2	TRBD1	once	CASSPAVRGAGYTF	TGTGCCAGCAGCCCTGCCGTCAGGGGGGCTGGCTACACCTTC
TRBV11-3	TRBJ2-3	-	-	CASSPGRVTDTQYF	TGTGCCAGCAGCCCCGGCAGGGTAACAGATACGCAGTATTTT
TRBV19	TRBJ2-7	-	few	CASSIDTVPYEQYF	TGTGCCAGTAGTATCGACACCGTTCCCTACGAGCAGTACTTC
TRBV14	TRBJ1-1	-	-	CASSQPVGRDTEAFF	TGTGCCAGCAGCCAACCTGTTGGACGGGACACTGAAGCTTTCTTT
TRBV11-1	TRBJ2-5	-	-	CASSEEMETQYF	TGTGCCAGCAGCGAAGAGATGGAGACCCAGTACTTC
TRBV5-3	TRBJ1-5	-	few	CARSLAFFRYNQPQHF	TGTGCCAGAAGCTTGGCCTTCTTTCGGTACAATCAGCCCCAGCATTTT
TRBV7-2	TRBJ2-3	TRBD1	-	CASSPMGTGYTDTQYF	TGTGCCAGCAGCCCGATGGGGACAGGGTACACAGATACGCAGTATTTT
TRBV27	TRBJ2-2	-	-	CASSLSSVAGELFF	TGTGCCAGCAGTTTATCGAGCGTGGCCGGGGAGCTGTTTTTT
TRBV7-3	TRBJ2-1	-	-	CASSPTAASFFGNEQFF	TGTGCCAGCAGCCCAACCGCAGCTAGTTTCTTCGGCAATGAGCAGTTCTTC
TRBV5-4	TRBJ1-1	-	-	CASSLAGGQNTEAFF	TGTGCCAGCAGCTTGGCCGGGGGACAGAACACTGAAGCTTTCTTT
TRBV19	TRBJ1-3	-	-	CASSMSHRTILSTRGNTIYF	TGTGCCAGTAGTATGTCACACCGGACCATCCTCTCAACGCGGGGAAACACCATATATTTT
TRBV7-2	TRBJ1-2	-	-	CASSLSPRYGYTF	TGTGCCAGCAGCTTATCCCCCCGCTATGGCTACACCTTC
TRBV11-1	TRBJ2-5	-	once	CASSLVAGRVFQETQYF	TGTGCCAGCAGCTTAGTGGCGGGAAGGGTCTTCCAAGAGACCCAGTACTTC
TRBV29-1	TRBJ2-7	TRBD2	-	CSVGEGSSYEQYF	TGCAGCGTTGGGGAGGGGAGCTCCTACGAGCAGTACTTC
TRBV7-8	TRBJ1-5	-	-	CASSRFGNQPQHF	TGTGCCAGCAGCCGCTTTGGCAATCAGCCCCAGCATTTT
TRBV18	TRBJ1-6	TRBD1	-	CASSLGQQGAYSPLHF	TGTGCCAGCTCACTTGGGCAACAGGGGGCTTATTCACCCCTCCACTTT
TRBV2	TRBJ2-2	-	few	CASTLTGITGELFF	TGTGCCAGCACCCTAACAGGGATAACCGGGGAGCTGTTTTTT
TRBV7-2	TRBJ2-5	TRBD2	-	CASSLRLAGQETQYF	TGTGCCAGCAGCTTGAGACTAGCGGGTCAAGAGACCCAGTACTTC
TRBV5-4	TRBJ1-1	-	-	CASSLGRPGNTEAFF	TGTGCCAGCAGCTTGGGGAGGCCCGGGAACACTGAAGCTTTCTTT
TRBV25-1	TRBJ1-6	-	-	CASSEDAQASSYNSPLHF	TGTGCCAGCAGTGAAGATGCACAGGCGAGCTCCTATAATTCACCCCTCCACTTT
TRBV14	TRBJ2-1	TRBD2	once	CASTAGVSSYNEQFF	TGTGCCAGCACCGCGGGGGTTTCCTCCTACAATGAGCAGTTCTTC
TRBV5-5	TRBJ2-3	-	-	CASSLRGGGTDTQYF	TGTGCCAGCAGCCTTCGAGGGGGTGGCACAGATACGCAGTATTTT
TRBV6-5	TRBJ1-1	-	-	CASRNVVNTEAFF	TGTGCCAGCAGAAACGTGGTGAACACTGAAGCTTTCTTT